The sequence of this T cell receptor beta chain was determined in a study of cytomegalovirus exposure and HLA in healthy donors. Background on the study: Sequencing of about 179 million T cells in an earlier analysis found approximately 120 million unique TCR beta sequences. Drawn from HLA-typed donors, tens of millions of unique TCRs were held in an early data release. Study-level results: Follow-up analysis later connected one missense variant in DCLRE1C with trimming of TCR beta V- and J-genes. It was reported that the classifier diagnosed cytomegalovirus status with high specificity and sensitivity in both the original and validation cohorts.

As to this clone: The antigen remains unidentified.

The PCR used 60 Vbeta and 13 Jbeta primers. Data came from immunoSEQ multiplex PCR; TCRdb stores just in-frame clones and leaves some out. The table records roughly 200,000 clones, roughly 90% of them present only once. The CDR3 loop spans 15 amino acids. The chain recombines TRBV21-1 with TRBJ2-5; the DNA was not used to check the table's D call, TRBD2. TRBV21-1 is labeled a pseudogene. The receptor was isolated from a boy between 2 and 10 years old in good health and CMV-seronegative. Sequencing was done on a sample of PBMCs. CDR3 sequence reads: CASSKAEAAQETQYF. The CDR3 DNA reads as TGTGCCAGCAGCAAAGCGGAAGCGGCACAAGAGACCCAGTACTTC.